This entry lists 14 T cell receptor beta chains sequenced from one sample in a study of blood T cell repertoires in COVID-19. The method was immunoSEQ multiplex PCR; TCRdb's version includes in-frame clones alone and lacks a portion of them. The table shows tens of thousands of clones, with approximately 81% occurring only once. Sequencing was done on a sample of peripheral blood. The receptors originated from a woman older than 75 with COVID-19, enrolled during active disease.

This clone appeared a single time. The chain carries TRBV6-5 and TRBJ1-1; D may be TRBD1 (5 bases). The CDR3 consists of 13 residues. V lost 8 bases, J lost 1 base, and 11 bases lay in between. Germline lookup yields CDR1 MNHEY and CDR2 SVGAGI. The CDR3 is CASVWTRNTEAFF. CDR3 bases: TGTGCCAGCGTCTGGACACGGAACACTGAAGCTTTCTTT.

In its sample, this clone was seen once. The J gene is TRBJ1-4, the V gene TRBV28, with 10 bases lining up with TRBD1. This CDR3 is 15 amino acids long. V lost 7 bases, J lost 2 bases, and 4 bases stayed unmatched. Germline CDR1 MDHEN, CDR2 SYDVKM. The CDR3 loop reads CASTTGGWTNEKLFF. The CDR3, as DNA: TGTGCCAGCACGACAGGGGGCTGGACTAATGAAAAACTGTTTTTT.

The rearrangement links TRBV2 to TRBJ2-5, with D unresolved. The CDR3 loop spans 12 amino acids. The V end was cut by 8 bases, the J end by 5 bases, with 12 bases between. From germline, CDR1 is SNHLY and CDR2 FYNNEI. The CDR3 here is CASGPGFETQYF. CDR3 nucleotide sequence: TGTGCCAGCGGCCCGGGTTTCGAGACCCAGTACTTC.

The genes are TRBV3-1 (or the pseudogene TRBV3-2) and TRBJ2-7, with TRBD1 as a possible D gene (6 bases). Germline V gene data show CDR1 as LGHDT and CDR2 as YNNKEL (reference sequence). Trimming cost V 2 bases and J 6 bases, with 20 bases left between them. This CDR3 contains 16 residues. CDR3 amino acids: CASSQTTGSLFREQYF. The CDR3 DNA is TGTGCCAGCAGCCAAACTACAGGGTCCCTTTTTCGCGAGCAGTACTTC.

The chain is built from TRBV7-2 and TRBJ1-1, with D unresolved. The CDR3 sequence is 15 residues long. The ends were cut back, 4 bases at V and 1 base at J, with 13 bases in the middle. Germline CDR1 reads SGHTA; CDR2 reads FQGNSA. DNA of the CDR3: TGTGCCAGCAGCTGGACCGGGGTAACGAACACTGAAGCTTTCTTT. This translates into CASSWTGVTNTEAFF.

This clone was counted a few times. The J gene is TRBJ2-2, the V gene TRBV5-1, with 8 bases that match TRBD1. Germline CDR1 is SGHRS and CDR2 is YFSETQ. J lost 4 bases, V lost 1 base, and 9 bases had no gene match. This CDR3 contains 17 residues. CDR3 nucleotides: TGCGCCAGCAGCTTGAGGGCCAGGGGGCTCGGCACCGGGGAGCTGTTTTTT. It encodes CASSLRARGLGTGELFF.

This clone was picked up one time. The gene calls are TRBV3-1 (or the pseudogene TRBV3-2) and TRBJ2-1; a possible D gene is TRBD1 (5 bases). Looked up from germline, CDR1 is LGHDT and CDR2 is YNNKEL (reference sequence). The CDR3 loop spans 12 amino acids. Trimming stripped 5 bases from V and 7 bases from J, with 9 bases between. In nucleotides, the CDR3 is TGTGCCAGCAGCATAACAGGTAATGAGCAGTTCTTC. It encodes CASSITGNEQFF.

The V call is TRBV30, the J call TRBJ2-1, with D possibly TRBD2 on 5 matching bases. The CDR3 sequence is 13 residues long. Germline V gives CDR1 GTSNPN, CDR2 SVGIG (reference sequence). V lost 3 bases and J lost 9, with 15 bases in between. The CDR3 region is CAWSRGFGREQFF. The DNA for the CDR3 is TGTGCCTGGAGCCGCGGGTTCGGGCGTGAGCAGTTCTTC.

The chain is built from TRBV6-5 and TRBJ2-2, with D tentatively TRBD2 (7 bases). The CDR3 is made up of 16 amino acids. V was clipped by 0 bases and J by 1 base, with 9 bases between them. CDR1 and CDR2 from the germline V gene are MNHEY and SVGAGI. CDR3 nucleotides: TGTGCCAGCAGTTACTCGGGAGGGGGGAACACCGGGGAGCTGTTTTTT. It is translated as CASSYSGGGNTGELFF.

The gene calls are TRBV2 and TRBJ2-7, with 8 bases that match TRBD1. After removal of 7 bases from V and 2 bases from J, the junction contained 7 bases not matched to a gene. CDR1 SNHLY and CDR2 FYNNEI come from the germline V gene. The CDR3 consists of 14 residues. The CDR3 DNA follows: TGTGCCAGCACCAGTGAACAGGGGGCCTACGAGCAGTACTTC. This gives the protein CASTSEQGAYEQYF.

The chain recombines TRBV5-1 with TRBJ1-3; TRBD1 aligns across 7 bases. The CDR3 runs 14 residues. Germline V gene data show CDR1 as SGHRS and CDR2 as YFSETQ. The V gene end was trimmed by 4 bases and the J gene end by 1 base; junction bases not matched to a gene: 2. CDR3 region: CASSPGGSGNTIYF. CDR3 nucleotides: TGCGCCAGCAGCCCAGGGGGTTCTGGAAACACCATATATTTT.

In this sample, this clone turned up once. V usage is TRBV19 and J usage is TRBJ1-1, with D possibly matching TRBD1 (6 bases). Trimming pared 5 bases from V and 2 bases from J, leaving 12 bases between. Germline V gene lookup returns CDR1 LNHDA and CDR2 SQIVND (reference sequence). The CDR3 contains 14 residues. DNA of the CDR3: TGTGCCAGTAGTCAAACAGGGTTTAACACTGAAGCTTTCTTT. This gives the protein CASSQTGFNTEAFF.

This clone showed up just once. The chain uses TRBV4-1 and TRBJ1-1; D is unclear. Trimming cost V 0 bases and J 7 bases, with 9 bases left between them. The germline V gene has CDR1 MGHRA and CDR2 YSYEKL. The CDR3 runs 13 residues. The CDR3 coding sequence is TGCGCCAGCAGCCAAGATCCAAGGAGTGAAGCTTTCTTT. Translating it yields CASSQDPRSEAFF.

The table lists this clone with a count of one. V is TRBV18 and J is TRBJ2-4; 9 nucleotides line up with TRBD1. The CDR3 is 19 amino acids. J was trimmed by 1 base and V by 2 bases; bases with no gene match: 12. Germline assignment: CDR1 KGHSH and CDR2 LQKENI. CDR3 DNA: TGTGCCAGCTCACCAAGTCCCGGGACAGGGAAGGCCGCCAAAAACATTCAGTACTTC. Protein product: CASSPSPGTGKAAKNIQYF. Full variable domain (outside the CDR3, taken from reference TRBV18 and TRBJ2-4): NAGVMQNPRHLVRRRGQEARLRCSPMKGHSHVYWYRQLPEEGLKFMVYLQKENIIDESGMPKERFSAEFPKEGPSILRIQQVVRGDSAAYFCASSPSPGTGKAAKNIQYFGAGTRLSVL.